This TCR beta chain was sequenced during a study of identifying expanded T cells in peripheral blood. Findings and caveats of the study: About 1.3 clones differed between technical replicates, versus approximately 16 and 20 over time. Two-week clone count variance significantly increased as total template count grew.

Healthy donors had no documented immune events, such as infections, while sampled. The assay was immunoSEQ multiplex PCR, and TCRdb's table has in-frame clones only and misses some. Among approximately 120,000 clones listed, more than 80% were seen once. Germline CDR1 reads LNHDA; CDR2 reads SQIVND (reference sequence). The CDR3 is 16 residues long. Germline trimming cut 7 bases from V and 3 bases from J; bases unmatched to any gene: 12. This clone was observed a handful of times. Its antigen is still unknown. This TCR was recovered from a person aged 18-70 years in good health. Sequencing was done on a sample of blood. The rearrangement links TRBV19 to TRBJ1-5; 7 positions agree with TRBD1. The CDR3 DNA is TGTGCCAGTACCACGAAGGGGACAGCAGCCAATCAGCCCCAGCATTTT. Amino acid sequence: CASTTKGTAANQPQHF.